This TCR beta chain appears in the sequencing data of a study of cytomegalovirus exposure and HLA in healthy donors. This clone was seen more than once but under ten times. CDR3 length: 15 amino acids. V dropped 4 bases and J dropped 8; count of bases not matched to a gene: 10. In germline, CDR1 is MDHEN, CDR2 SYDVKM. PCR involved 60 Vbeta and 13 Jbeta primers. The method was immunoSEQ multiplex PCR; TCRdb's version includes in-frame clones alone and lacks a portion of them. Found here are 75,000 to 100,000 clones, roughly 76% of them singletons; the top ten hold 0.95% to 1.5%. The TCR sequence derives from a female donor in good health and CMV-seronegative. Sequences were obtained from PBMCs. The gene calls are TRBV28 and TRBJ1-4; 7 bases map to TRBD1. The CDR3 DNA follows: TGTGCCAGCAGTTCCCCAGGGGGGCCGTCCGAAAAACTGTTTTTT. Protein sequence: CASSSPGGPSEKLFF.